This T cell receptor (beta chain) emerged from a study of shared clonotypes between healthy human individuals. The junction had 1 base not matched to a gene; V was cut back by 5 bases and J by 1 base. The germline V gene encodes CDR1 SQVTM and CDR2 ANQGSEA. The CDR3 runs 13 residues. Produced via immunoSEQ multiplex PCR; TCRdb's table is partial and in-frame only. The sample records 90,000 to 120,000 clones, about 67% being singletons. This clone was counted between two and nine times. The V call is TRBV29-1, the J call TRBJ2-2; 7 bases line up with TRBD1. Sequences were obtained from memory CD8+ T cells sorted from blood. This sample's subset: CD45RO+ cells pooled with CCR7-negative TemRA cells. This receptor was obtained from a woman in her 30s in good health. For the CDR3, the DNA is TGCAGCGTTTGGACAGGGAACACCGGGGAGCTGTTTTTT. Amino acid sequence: CSVWTGNTGELFF.